This entry lists 8 T cell receptor beta chains sequenced from one sample in a study of T cells after yellow fever vaccination. TCRdb reprocessed the 5' RACE reads via MiXCR and lists one record per CDR3 protein. The sample has some 340,000 distinct CDR3 sequences; around a tenth are singletons. The specimen comprised CD4+ T cells sorted from PBMCs, sampled 45 days after the yellow fever booster vaccination. These receptors all come from a man aged 18 to 29 who received the YFV17D yellow fever vaccine.

The V and J genes are TRBV5-1 and TRBJ2-2; no reliable D call. This CDR3 region has 14 residues. V was shortened by 2 bases and J by 4 bases, with 9 bases between the two germline ends. Looked up from germline, CDR1 is SGHRS and CDR2 is YFSETQ. The CDR3 DNA sequence: TGCGCCAGCAGCTTTTTTCAGAGCACCGGGGAGCTGTTTTTT. Its translation is CASSFFQSTGELFF.

This clonotype was picked up a small number of times. The CDR3 nucleotides read TGCAGCGTTTCGGACAGGGATTATCAGCCCCAGCATTTT. Translation gives CSVSDRDYQPQHF. V usage is TRBV29-1 and J usage is TRBJ1-5; 8 bases align to TRBD1. The V gene end was trimmed by 5 bases and the J gene end by 5 bases; junction bases not matched to a gene: 5. The CDR3 spans 13 residues. Germline V gives CDR1 SQVTM, CDR2 ANQGSEA.

This clonotype was seen only a few times. The rearrangement joins TRBV11-2 to TRBJ2-3; D is perhaps TRBD2 (7 bases). The germline V gene has CDR1 SGHAT and CDR2 FQNNGV. The CDR3 consists of 15 residues. The germline V and J ends were trimmed by 5 bases and 5 bases, with 17 bases remaining between them. The CDR3 region has the DNA TGTGCCAGCAGCAGAGGGGGGGGGCGAGGAGATACGCAGTATTTT. This gives the protein CASSRGGGRGDTQYF.

The sample holds a few counts of this clonotype. This sequence joins TRBV5-1 and TRBJ1-6, with TRBD1 matching over 9 bases. The CDR3 extends over 15 amino acids. The V gene end was trimmed by 4 bases and the J gene end by 8 bases; junction bases not matched to a gene: 7. Germline V gene data show CDR1 as SGHRS and CDR2 as YFSETQ. The CDR3 sequence is CASSALQGADSPLHF. DNA of the CDR3: TGCGCCAGCAGCGCACTACAGGGGGCGGATTCACCCCTCCACTTT.

This clonotype was recorded many times. The rearrangement uses TRBV9 and TRBJ1-1; D is unclear. Germline V lookup: CDR1 SGDLS, CDR2 YYNGEE. V was trimmed by 3 bases and J by 4 bases, leaving 13 bases between them. The CDR3 loop spans 14 amino acids. The CDR3 DNA reads as TGTGCCAGCAGCGAGACCTTTGGTGGCACTGAAGCTTTCTTT. Its translation: CASSETFGGTEAFF.

A few counts support this clonotype. The chain recombines TRBV7-9 with TRBJ1-1, with unresolved D. V dropped 2 bases and J dropped 9 bases, with 4 bases sitting between them. Germline values: CDR1 SEHNR, CDR2 FQNEAQ (reference sequence). The CDR3 contains 10 residues. The CDR3 DNA reads as TGTGCCAGCAGCTTATTGCAAGCTTTCTTT. This gives the protein CASSLLQAFF.

This clonotype occurred a few times. The chain recombines TRBV9 with TRBJ2-1; D is possibly TRBD2 (6 bases). The CDR3 extends over 16 amino acids. Trimming left V 0 bases short and J 1 base short, with 11 bases between. Germline V gene data show CDR1 as SGDLS and CDR2 as YYNGEE. CDR3 nucleotide sequence: TGTGCCAGCAGCGTAGGGTTCGGGGGTTCCTACAATGAGCAGTTCTTC. This codes for CASSVGFGGSYNEQFF.

The CDR3 DNA is TGTGCCAGCAGCTTAGGGGTAGACGCTAGCGGGGCCCCGGAGCAGTTCTTC. Translating gives CASSLGVDASGAPEQFF. This chain joins TRBV11-3 and TRBJ2-1, with 9 bases that match TRBD2. The ends lost 1 base at V and 10 bases at J; junction bases unmatched: 14. The CDR3 spans 17 residues. The germline gives CDR1 SGHNT, CDR2 YENEEA.